The rows below give T cell receptor beta chains drawn from one sample of a study of response to subunit inactivated influenza vaccine. One entry per CDR3 protein, called by TCRdb with MiXCR from the RT-PCR reads. Of around 300,000 distinct CDR3 sequences listed, 20% to 25% are singletons. The sequences come from PBMCs from blood, collected 21 months after vaccination. These receptors were obtained from a man between 50 and 69 years old who received an inactivated influenza vaccine. CDR3s leave out the opening cysteine and the closing phenylalanine or tryptophan. Fields, in order: V gene, J gene, CDR3 protein.

TRBV20-1,TRBJ1-1,SARVRGHGTEAF
TRBV7-2,TRBJ2-3,ASRRTGGIDTQY
TRBV7-9,TRBJ1-2,ASSSGQAPVGGYT
TRBV7-9,TRBJ1-2,ASSLLTGNYGYT
TRBV15,TRBJ1-4,ATSRGDRGREKLF
TRBV5-5,TRBJ1-5,ASSLVGERGQPQH
TRBV20-1,TRBJ1-2,SARIYPGYT
TRBV15,TRBJ1-3,ATSRGIPGTVENTIY
TRBV30,TRBJ1-2,AWTRTGNYGYT
TRBV15,TRBJ1-1,ATSRLSNTEAF
TRBV20-1,TRBJ2-3,SAPTPGRGRGDTQY
TRBV5-5,TRBJ1-4,ASSSPDKATNEKLF
TRBV29-1,TRBJ1-5,SVGIDQPQH
TRBV5-6,TRBJ2-7,ASSLGILGDRMGEY
TRBV9,TRBJ1-1,ASSSNLDTEAF
TRBV7-2,TRBJ2-5,ASSLRGLYQETQY
TRBV28,TRBJ1-2,ASSFPGRGGYT
TRBV28,TRBJ1-1,ASSTGSPWAF
TRBV30,TRBJ1-5,AWSVNNFGQPQH
TRBV29-1,TRBJ2-3,SVVGTASSTDTQY
TRBV5-1,TRBJ1-2,ASSLEFLGQALYGYT
TRBV30,TRBJ1-5,AWSRDSVKSNQPQH
TRBV29-1,TRBJ1-3,SVRREGTGNTIY
TRBV11-1,TRBJ1-6,ASSRDGYSPLH
TRBV7-6,TRBJ2-2,ASTLGLANTGELF
TRBV6-2/TRBV6-3,TRBJ2-7,ASGFSAARDEQY
TRBV29-1,TRBJ2-7,SVADRGEEQY
TRBV5-6,TRBJ1-2,ASSLGVEPNYGFT
TRBV4-2,TRBJ1-5,ASSQATGRNQPQH
TRBV6-2/TRBV6-3,TRBJ1-4,ASSTLRNEKLF
TRBV27,TRBJ1-1,ASSPSLNTEAF
TRBV3-1,TRBJ2-5,ASSQLEGIFQETQY
TRBV12-3/TRBV12-4,TRBJ1-5,ASTGGPQPQH
TRBV7-2,TRBJ2-7,ASSLEPSGVYEQY
TRBV20-1,TRBJ1-6,SARGQGRVDNSPLH
TRBV10-3,TRBJ2-3,AISDGGTDTQY
TRBV5-1,TRBJ2-7,ASSLADGGEQY
TRBV11-3,TRBJ2-2,ASSPTDRPNTGELF
TRBV29-1,TRBJ2-5,SVEGRAGKTQY
TRBV28,TRBJ1-5,ASSTVTGRGNQPQH
TRBV7-2,TRBJ1-4,ASSSRQGKGEKLF